This entry is about one T cell receptor (beta chain). No antigen is known for it. The junction had 14 bases not matched to a gene; V was cut back by 5 bases and J by 7 bases. Germline CDR1 is MNHEY and CDR2 is SMNVEV (reference sequence). The CDR3 spans 17 residues. This sample was included in a study of beta chain features in type 1 diabetes. Study information: Summed over all samples, the examined sorted cells came to about 110 million. Study-wide results and caveats: Patients with type 1 diabetes carried fewer insertions and had more deletions at their VDJ junctions. TCRB repertoires of naive, central memory and Treg cells appeared more similar among patients than among healthy donors. In every one of the four CD4+ subsets, TCRB CDR3s were moderately but significantly shorter in Type 1 diabetes patients.

Reverse transcribing all isolated RNA meant expressed TCRB transcripts were sequenced. Only in-frame clones appear in the TCRdb table, and some are missing; sequencing was by immunoSEQ multiplex PCR. Of 150,000 to 200,000 clones in the sample, roughly 63% were seen once. The TCR sequence derives from a man in his thirties or forties with type 1 diabetes. The sequenced sample was naive CD4+ T cells from blood. The chain links TRBV27 to TRBJ1-6; 7 nucleotides agree with TRBD1. Here the CDR3 DNA reads TGTGCCAGCAGTCGTAGACAGGGTCGGGACGTGAATTCACCCCTCCACTTT. Encoded protein: CASSRRQGRDVNSPLHF.